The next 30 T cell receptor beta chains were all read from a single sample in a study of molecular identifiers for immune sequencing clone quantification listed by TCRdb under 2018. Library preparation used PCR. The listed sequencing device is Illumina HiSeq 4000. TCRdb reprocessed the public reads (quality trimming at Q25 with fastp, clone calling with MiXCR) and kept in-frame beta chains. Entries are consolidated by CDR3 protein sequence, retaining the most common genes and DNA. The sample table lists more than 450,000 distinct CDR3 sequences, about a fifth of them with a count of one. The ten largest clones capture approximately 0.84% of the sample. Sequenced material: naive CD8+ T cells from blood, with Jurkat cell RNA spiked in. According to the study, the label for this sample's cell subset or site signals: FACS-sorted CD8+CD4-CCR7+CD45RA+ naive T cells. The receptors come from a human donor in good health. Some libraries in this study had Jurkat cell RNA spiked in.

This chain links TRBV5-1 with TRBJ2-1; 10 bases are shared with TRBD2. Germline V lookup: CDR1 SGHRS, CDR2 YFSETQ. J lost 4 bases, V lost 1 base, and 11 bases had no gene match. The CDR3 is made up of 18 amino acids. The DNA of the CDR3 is TGCGCCAGCAGCTTGAGGGCTAGCGGGAGAGAAACTTACAATGAGCAGTTCTTC. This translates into CASSLRASGRETYNEQFF.

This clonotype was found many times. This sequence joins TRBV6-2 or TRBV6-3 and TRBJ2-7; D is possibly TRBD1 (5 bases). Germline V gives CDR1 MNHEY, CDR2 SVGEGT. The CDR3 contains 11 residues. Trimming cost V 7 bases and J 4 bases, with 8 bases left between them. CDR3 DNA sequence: TGTGCCAGCACCAGGGATTACGAGCAGTACTTC. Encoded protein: CASTRDYEQYF.

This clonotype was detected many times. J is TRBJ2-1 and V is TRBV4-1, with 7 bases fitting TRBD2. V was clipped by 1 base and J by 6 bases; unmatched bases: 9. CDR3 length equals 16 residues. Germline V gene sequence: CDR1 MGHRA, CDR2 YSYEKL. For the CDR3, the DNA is TGCGCCAGCAGCCAAGCTGGCGGGAGTTTGATCAATGAGCAGTTCTTC. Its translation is CASSQAGGSLINEQFF.

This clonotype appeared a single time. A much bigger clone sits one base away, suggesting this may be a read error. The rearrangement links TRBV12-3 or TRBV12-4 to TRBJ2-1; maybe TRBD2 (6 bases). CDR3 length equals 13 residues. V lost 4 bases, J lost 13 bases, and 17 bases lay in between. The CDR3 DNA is TGTGCCAGCAGTTATGCGGGGCCAGAGACCCAGTTCTTC. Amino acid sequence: CASSYAGPETQFF.

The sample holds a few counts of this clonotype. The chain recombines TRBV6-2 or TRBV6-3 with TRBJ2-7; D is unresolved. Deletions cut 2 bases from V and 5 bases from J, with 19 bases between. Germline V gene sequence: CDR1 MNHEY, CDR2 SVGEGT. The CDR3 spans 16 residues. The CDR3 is CASSYPFGPSDDEQYF. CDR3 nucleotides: TGTGCCAGCAGTTACCCATTTGGACCGTCCGACGACGAGCAGTACTTC.

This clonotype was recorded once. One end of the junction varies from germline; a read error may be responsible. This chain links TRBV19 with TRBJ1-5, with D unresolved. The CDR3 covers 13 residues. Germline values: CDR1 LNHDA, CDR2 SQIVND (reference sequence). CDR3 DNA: TGTGCCAGTAAGAGGAAGGCTCATCAGTCCCAGCATTTT. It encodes CASKRKAHQSQHF.

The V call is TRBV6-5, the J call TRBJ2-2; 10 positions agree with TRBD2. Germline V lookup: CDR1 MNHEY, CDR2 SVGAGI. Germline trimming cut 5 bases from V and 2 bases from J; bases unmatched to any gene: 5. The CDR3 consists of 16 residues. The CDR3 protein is CASSNPSGGNTGELFF. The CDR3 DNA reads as TGTGCCAGCAGTAACCCTAGCGGGGGTAACACCGGGGAGCTGTTTTTT.

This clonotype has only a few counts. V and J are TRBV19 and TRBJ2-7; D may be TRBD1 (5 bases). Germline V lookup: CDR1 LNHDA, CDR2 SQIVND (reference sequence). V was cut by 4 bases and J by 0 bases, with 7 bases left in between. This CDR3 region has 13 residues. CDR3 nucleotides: TGTGCCAGTAGTACGGACATCTCCTACGAGCAGTACTTC. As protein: CASSTDISYEQYF. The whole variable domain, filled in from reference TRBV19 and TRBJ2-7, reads DGGITQSPKYLFRKEGQNVTLSCEQNLNHDAMYWYRQDPGQGLRLIYYSQIVNDFQKGDIAEGYSVSREKKESFPLTVTSAQKNPTAFYLCASSTDISYEQYFGPGTRLTVT.

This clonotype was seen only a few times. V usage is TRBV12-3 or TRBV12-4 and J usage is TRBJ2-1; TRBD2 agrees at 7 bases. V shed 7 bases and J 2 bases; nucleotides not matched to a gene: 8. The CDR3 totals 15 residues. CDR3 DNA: TGTGCCAGCACCGCCGGGGGGTTGGCCTACAATGAGCAGTTCTTC. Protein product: CASTAGGLAYNEQFF.

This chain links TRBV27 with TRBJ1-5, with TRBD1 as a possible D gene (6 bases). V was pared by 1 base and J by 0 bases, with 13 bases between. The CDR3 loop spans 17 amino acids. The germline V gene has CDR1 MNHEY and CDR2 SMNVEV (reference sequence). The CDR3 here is CASSLFGTRYSNQPQHF. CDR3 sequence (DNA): TGTGCCAGCAGTTTATTTGGGACAAGATATAGCAATCAGCCCCAGCATTTT.

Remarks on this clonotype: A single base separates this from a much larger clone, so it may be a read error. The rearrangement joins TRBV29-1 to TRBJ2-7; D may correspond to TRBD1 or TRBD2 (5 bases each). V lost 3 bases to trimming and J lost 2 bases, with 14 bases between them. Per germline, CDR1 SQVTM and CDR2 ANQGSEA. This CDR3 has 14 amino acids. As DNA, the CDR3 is TGCAGCGTTGAGGCCGGGACCGGCACCTACGAGCAGTACTTC. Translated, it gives CSVEAGTGTYEQYF.

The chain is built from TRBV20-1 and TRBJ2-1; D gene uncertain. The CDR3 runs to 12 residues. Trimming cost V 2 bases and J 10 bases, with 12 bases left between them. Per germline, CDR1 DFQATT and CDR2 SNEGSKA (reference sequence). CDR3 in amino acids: CSARILPMEQFF. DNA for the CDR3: TGCAGTGCTAGAATACTGCCGATGGAGCAGTTCTTC.

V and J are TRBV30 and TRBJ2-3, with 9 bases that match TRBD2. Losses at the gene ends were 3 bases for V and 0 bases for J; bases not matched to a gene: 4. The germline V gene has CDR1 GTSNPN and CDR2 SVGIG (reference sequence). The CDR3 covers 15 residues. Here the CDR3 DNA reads TGTGCCTGGAGCCGCGGGGGGGCTAGCACAGATACGCAGTATTTT. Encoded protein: CAWSRGGASTDTQYF.

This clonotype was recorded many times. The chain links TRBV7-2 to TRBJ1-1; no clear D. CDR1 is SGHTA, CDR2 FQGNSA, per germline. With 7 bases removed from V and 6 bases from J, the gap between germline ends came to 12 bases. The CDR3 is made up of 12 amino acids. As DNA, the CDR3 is TGTGCCAGCACCATCCCCGACCCTGAAGCTTTCTTT. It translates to CASTIPDPEAFF.

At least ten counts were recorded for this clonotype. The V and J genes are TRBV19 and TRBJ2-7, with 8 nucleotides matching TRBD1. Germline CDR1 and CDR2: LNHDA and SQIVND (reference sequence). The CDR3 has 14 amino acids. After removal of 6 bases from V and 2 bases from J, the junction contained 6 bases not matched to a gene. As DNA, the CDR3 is TGTGCCAGTAGCACCGGGACAGGAACCTACGAGCAGTACTTC. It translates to CASSTGTGTYEQYF.

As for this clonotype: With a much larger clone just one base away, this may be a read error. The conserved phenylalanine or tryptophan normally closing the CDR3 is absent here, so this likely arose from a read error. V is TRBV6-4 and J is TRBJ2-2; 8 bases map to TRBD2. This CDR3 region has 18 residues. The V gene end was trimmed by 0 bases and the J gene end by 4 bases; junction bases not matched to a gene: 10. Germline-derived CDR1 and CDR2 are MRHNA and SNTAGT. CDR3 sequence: CASSDSLVAGRSTGELFL. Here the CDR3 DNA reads TGTGCCAGCAGTGACTCGCTGGTAGCGGGACGCAGCACCGGGGAGCTGTTTCTT.

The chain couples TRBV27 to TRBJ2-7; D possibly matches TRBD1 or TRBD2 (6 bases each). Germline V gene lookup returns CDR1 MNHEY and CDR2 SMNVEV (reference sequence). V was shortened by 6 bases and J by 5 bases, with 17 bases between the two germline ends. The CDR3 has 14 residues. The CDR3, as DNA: TGTGCCAGCAGCATTCCGGGGGCGATTCACGAGCAGTACTTC. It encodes CASSIPGAIHEQYF.

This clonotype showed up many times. CDR3: CASSFLQVSEAFF. In nucleotides, the CDR3 is TGTGCCAGCAGCTTTCTTCAGGTCTCTGAAGCTTTCTTT. The V gene is TRBV7-2, the J gene TRBJ1-1, with no clear D. This CDR3 has 13 residues. Deletions cut 3 bases from V and 6 bases from J, with 11 bases between. CDR1 and CDR2 from the germline V gene are SGHTA and FQGNSA.

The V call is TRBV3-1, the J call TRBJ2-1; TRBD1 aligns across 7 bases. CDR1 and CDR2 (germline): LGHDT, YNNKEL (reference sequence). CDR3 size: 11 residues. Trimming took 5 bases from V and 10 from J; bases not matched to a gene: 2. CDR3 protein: CASSDRVEQFF. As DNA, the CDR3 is TGTGCCAGCAGCGACAGGGTAGAGCAGTTCTTC.

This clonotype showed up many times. DNA for the CDR3: TGTGCCAGCAGCCCCGGGCCCCGGGACAATGAGCAGTTCTTC. This gives the protein CASSPGPRDNEQFF. This sequence joins TRBV7-2 and TRBJ2-1; D unclear. The CDR3 has 14 amino acids. Germline values: CDR1 SGHTA, CDR2 FQGNSA. Trimming took 5 bases from V and 5 from J, leaving 13 bases between them.

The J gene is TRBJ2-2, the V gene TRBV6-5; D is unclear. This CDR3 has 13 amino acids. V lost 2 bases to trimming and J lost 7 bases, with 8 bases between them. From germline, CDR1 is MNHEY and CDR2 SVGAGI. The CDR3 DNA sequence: TGTGCCAGCAGTTACGGTTTCAACGGGGAGCTGTTTTTT. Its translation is CASSYGFNGELFF.

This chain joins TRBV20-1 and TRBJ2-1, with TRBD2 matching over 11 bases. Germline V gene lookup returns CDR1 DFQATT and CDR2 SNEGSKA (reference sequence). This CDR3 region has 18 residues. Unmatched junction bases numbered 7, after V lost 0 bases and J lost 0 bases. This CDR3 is CSARDFSGREGSYNEQFF. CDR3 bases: TGCAGTGCTAGAGATTTTAGCGGGAGGGAGGGCTCCTACAATGAGCAGTTCTTC.

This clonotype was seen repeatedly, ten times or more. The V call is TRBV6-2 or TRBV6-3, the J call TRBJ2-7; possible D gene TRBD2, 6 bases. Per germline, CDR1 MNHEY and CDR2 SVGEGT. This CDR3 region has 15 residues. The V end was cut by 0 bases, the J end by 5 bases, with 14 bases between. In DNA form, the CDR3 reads TGTGCCAGCAGTTACTCGGCCCCCCCGGGAGACGAGCAGTACTTC. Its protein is CASSYSAPPGDEQYF.

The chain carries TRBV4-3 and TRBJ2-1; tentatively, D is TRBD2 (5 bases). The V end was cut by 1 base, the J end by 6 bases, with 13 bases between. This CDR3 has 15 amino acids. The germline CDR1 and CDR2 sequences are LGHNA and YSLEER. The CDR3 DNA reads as TGCGCCAGCAGCCAAGGGACTGCCTTCCGCAATGAGCAGTTCTTC. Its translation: CASSQGTAFRNEQFF.

CDR3 amino acids: CASSPSTGVMYEQYF. The DNA for the CDR3 is TGTGCCAGCAGCCCCTCTACCGGGGTAATGTACGAGCAGTACTTC. The chain has TRBV7-9 and TRBJ2-7; weak D call: TRBD2 (5 bases). The CDR3 is 15 residues long. CDR1 SEHNR and CDR2 FQNEAQ come from the germline V gene (reference sequence). The V and J ends lost 5 bases and 4 bases respectively, with 18 bases between them.

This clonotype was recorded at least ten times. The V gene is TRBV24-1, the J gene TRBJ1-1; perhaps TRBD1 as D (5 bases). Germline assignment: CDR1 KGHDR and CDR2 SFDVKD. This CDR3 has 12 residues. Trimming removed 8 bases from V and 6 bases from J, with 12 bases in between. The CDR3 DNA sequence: TGTGCCACCAACTCGGAACAGGCTGAAGCTTTCTTT. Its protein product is CATNSEQAEAFF.

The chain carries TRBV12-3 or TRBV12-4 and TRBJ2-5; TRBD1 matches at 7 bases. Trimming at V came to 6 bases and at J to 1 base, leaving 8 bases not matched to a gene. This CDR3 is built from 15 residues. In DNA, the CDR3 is TGTGCCAGCAGCTTTCGACAGGGACCCCAAGAGACCCAGTACTTC. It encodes CASSFRQGPQETQYF.

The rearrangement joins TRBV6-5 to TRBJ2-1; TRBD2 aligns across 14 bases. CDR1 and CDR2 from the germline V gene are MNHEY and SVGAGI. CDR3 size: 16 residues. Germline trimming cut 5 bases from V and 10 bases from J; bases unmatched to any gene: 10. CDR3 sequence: CASSHGLAGGRGEQFF. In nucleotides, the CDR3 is TGTGCCAGCAGTCACGGACTAGCGGGGGGAAGAGGGGAGCAGTTCTTC.

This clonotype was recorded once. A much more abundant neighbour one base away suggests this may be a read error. The CDR3 DNA follows: TGTGCCAGCAGCTTAGCTGTTGACAGCACCAACGAGCAGTACTTC. Protein sequence: CASSLAVDSTNEQYF. The J gene is TRBJ2-7, the V gene TRBV11-2, with D perhaps matching TRBD1 (5 bases). This CDR3 spans 15 amino acids. Between the trimmed V and J ends, which lost 1 base and 5 bases, there was a span of 15 bases. CDR1 SGHAT and CDR2 FQNNGV come from the germline V gene.

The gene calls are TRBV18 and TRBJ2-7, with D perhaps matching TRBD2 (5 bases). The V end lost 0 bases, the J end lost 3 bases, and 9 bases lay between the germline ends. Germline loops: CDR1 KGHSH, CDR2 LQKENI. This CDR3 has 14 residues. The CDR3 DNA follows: TGTGCCAGCTCACCACCTTCGGGGATCTACGAGCAGTACTTC. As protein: CASSPPSGIYEQYF. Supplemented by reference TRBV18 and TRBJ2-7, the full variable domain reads NAGVMQNPRHLVRRRGQEARLRCSPMKGHSHVYWYRQLPEEGLKFMVYLQKENIIDESGMPKERFSAEFPKEGPSILRIQQVVRGDSAAYFCASSPPSGIYEQYFGPGTRLTVT.